This T cell receptor (beta chain) appears in the sequencing data of a study of tumor-infiltrating lymphocytes in primary liver carcinoma. The CDR3 loop spans 12 amino acids. Germline CDR1 is KGHSY and CDR2 is FQNENV. To note about this clonotype: Germline and junction disagree at one end, which may indicate a read error.

DNA and RNA were both co-extracted from approximately 20-30 mg of bulk tissue that had not been sorted. The patients lived with chronic HBV infection and had not yet received any treatment. TCR beta cDNA was made from roughly 500 ng total RNA with a constant-region primer. Employing slightly modified ARM-PCR, three nested multiplex PCR rounds were run, and these gave rise to the TCR beta libraries. With TRBV1-TRBV30 forward primers and a C-beta reverse primer, the first two PCR rounds were run for about 10 cycles each. TCRdb used MiXCR to reprocess the multiplex PCR reads, holding one entry per CDR3 protein. The data show 95,000 to 100,000 distinct CDR3 sequences, about 70% seen once.

The receptor was isolated from a woman between 55 and 75 years old with primary liver carcinoma and hepatitis B virus infection. The material sequenced was liver tumor tissue from sampling region 2. Documented subset: tumor region T2, inferior pole. The chain is built from TRBV16 and TRBJ2-1, with TRBD2 matching 7 bases. CDR3 region: CASCHGEGRQFF. The DNA for the CDR3 is TGTGCCAGCTGCCATGGGGAGGGACGGCAGTTCTTC. The full variable domain, rest sourced from reference TRBV16 and TRBJ2-1, is GEEVAQTPKHLVRGEGQKAKLYCAPIKGHSYVFWYQQVLKNEFKFLISFQNENVFDETGMPKERFSAKCLPNSPCSLEIQATKLEDSAVYFCASCHGEGRQFFGPGTRLTVL.